Below are 26 T cell receptor beta chains sequenced from a single sample in a study of T-cell reconstitution after alpha-beta-depleted transplantation in children. For TCRbeta, the library was prepared with unique molecular identifiers. One entry per CDR3 protein results from TCRdb running MiXCR on the PCR reads. The sample has about 610,000 distinct CDR3 sequences, over 20% seen once; the top ten hold just over 35%. The material sequenced was PBMCs, taken before TCRalphabeta/CD19-depleted stem cell transplant. Every receptor here comes from a boy less than two years old with Wiskott-Aldrich syndrome, due to receive a stem cell transplant.

The chain has TRBV7-6 and TRBJ2-1; TRBD1 matches at 8 bases. Germline-derived CDR1 and CDR2 are SGHVS and FNYEAQ. V gave up 5 bases and J gave up 6 bases; unmatched junction bases: 12. The CDR3 has 16 residues. The CDR3 loop is CASSIRRQGIFNEQFF. DNA of the CDR3: TGTGCCAGCAGCATTAGGCGACAGGGGATCTTCAATGAGCAGTTCTTC. Drawing the rest from reference TRBV7-6 and TRBJ2-1, the complete variable domain is GAGVSQSPRYKVTKRGQDVALRCDPISGHVSLYWYRQALGQGPEFLTYFNYEAQQDKSGLPNDRFSAERPEGSISTLTIQRTEQRDSAMYRCASSIRRQGIFNEQFFGPGTRLTVL.

This clonotype was seen a handful of times. The CDR3, as DNA: TGTGCCAGCAGAATGAGGGAGATGAACACTGAAGCTTTCTTT. It is translated as CASRMREMNTEAFF. V usage is TRBV7-9 and J usage is TRBJ1-1; D remains unclear. CDR1 SEHNR and CDR2 FQNEAQ come from the germline V gene (reference sequence). The V end lost 6 bases, the J end lost 0 bases, and 11 bases lay between the germline ends. CDR3 length equals 14 residues.

The chain recombines TRBV5-1 with TRBJ2-6; no clear D. The CDR3 runs 19 residues. Germline V CDR1 and CDR2: SGHRS, YFSETQ. The ends were cut back, 0 bases at V and 4 bases at J, with 20 bases in the middle. The CDR3 loop is CASSLVPSTRARGANVLTF. CDR3 DNA sequence: TGCGCCAGCAGCTTGGTGCCGAGTACAAGAGCCAGAGGGGCCAACGTCCTGACTTTC.

This clonotype was seen only a few times. J is TRBJ2-1 and V is TRBV5-5, with D unresolved. Germline-derived CDR1 and CDR2 are SGHKS and YYEKEE (reference sequence). This CDR3 spans 11 amino acids. V lost 7 bases to trimming and J lost 9 bases, with 11 bases between them. Here the CDR3 DNA reads TGTGCCAGCCAGAAATTAGTTGAGCAGTTCTTC. Protein sequence: CASQKLVEQFF.

The V call is TRBV12-3 or TRBV12-4, the J call TRBJ2-1, with 8 bases matching TRBD1. The CDR3 contains 15 residues. The ends lost 2 bases at V and 7 bases at J; junction bases unmatched: 7. The CDR3 region is CASSLQGAGRNEQFF. The CDR3 DNA reads as TGTGCCAGCAGTTTACAGGGGGCAGGGAGGAATGAGCAGTTCTTC.

This clonotype has ten or more counts. The rearrangement links TRBV5-1 to TRBJ2-7, with TRBD2 matching 7 bases. This CDR3 spans 15 amino acids. CDR1 is SGHRS and CDR2 is YFSETQ in the germline V gene. V shed 4 bases and J 1 base; nucleotides not matched to a gene: 8. CDR3 nucleotide sequence: TGCGCCAGCAGCCCGGGGGGTTCCACATCCTACGAGCAGTACTTC. It yields the protein CASSPGGSTSYEQYF.

This clonotype was seen a handful of times. This chain connects TRBV10-3 to TRBJ1-5; D is ambiguous. CDR3 length: 15 amino acids. The germline V gene has CDR1 ENHRY and CDR2 SYGVKD. Deletions cut 2 bases from V and 0 bases from J, with 8 bases between. The CDR3: CAISEQLNSNQPQHF. The CDR3 nucleotides are TGTGCCATCAGTGAGCAGCTTAATAGCAATCAGCCCCAGCATTTT.

In this sample, this clonotype turned up a few times. The chain links TRBV20-1 to TRBJ2-7; 7 bases are a match to TRBD1. CDR3 length: 13 residues. V trimming: 6 bases; J trimming: 6 bases; junction bases outside the gene matches: 11. Germline CDR1 and CDR2: DFQATT and SNEGSKA (reference sequence). The chain's CDR3 is CSAQDRVGGEQYF. Written as DNA, the CDR3 is TGCAGTGCACAAGACAGGGTAGGGGGCGAGCAGTACTTC.

The chain joins TRBV10-3 to TRBJ2-2; 11 bases are a match to TRBD2. The trim removed 7 bases at V and 3 bases at J, leaving 1 base unmatched. This CDR3 spans 14 amino acids. Germline V CDR1 and CDR2: ENHRY, SYGVKD. CDR3 loop: CAIKGLADTGELFF. CDR3 sequence (DNA): TGTGCCATCAAGGGACTAGCGGACACCGGGGAGCTGTTTTTT.

The chain links TRBV5-1 to TRBJ2-4, with 8 bases matching TRBD1. This CDR3 is built from 14 residues. With 4 bases clipped from V and 9 bases from J, the junction kept 9 bases outside the gene matches. Germline CDR1 SGHRS, CDR2 YFSETQ. The CDR3 here is CASSPGQVFSIQYF. The CDR3 coding sequence is TGCGCCAGCAGCCCGGGACAGGTTTTTAGCATTCAGTACTTC.

This clonotype was recorded a few times. The V and J genes are TRBV5-1 and TRBJ2-5; D remains unclear. CDR1 is SGHRS and CDR2 is YFSETQ in the germline V gene. The germline V and J ends were trimmed by 4 bases and 0 bases, with 16 bases remaining between them. The CDR3 consists of 16 residues. CDR3 amino acids: CASSRLETYYQETQYF. The CDR3 DNA sequence: TGCGCCAGCAGCCGCCTAGAGACATACTACCAAGAGACCCAGTACTTC.

In its sample, this clonotype was seen a few times. This chain joins TRBV10-3 and TRBJ2-3, with 11 bases aligning to TRBD2. CDR1 and CDR2 from the germline V gene are ENHRY and SYGVKD. The junction had 5 bases not matched to a gene; V was cut back by 4 bases and J by 5 bases. The CDR3 has 15 amino acids. The CDR3 region is CAISATSGTQDTQYF. CDR3 DNA: TGTGCCATCAGTGCGACTAGCGGGACCCAAGATACGCAGTATTTT.

J is TRBJ2-1 and V is TRBV30; 12 nucleotides agree with TRBD2. Germline V gene lookup returns CDR1 GTSNPN and CDR2 SVGIG (reference sequence). The junction had 2 bases not matched to a gene; V was cut back by 2 bases and J by 0 bases. The CDR3 is 16 residues long. The DNA for the CDR3 is TGTGCCTGGAGTCCACTAGCGGGAGGCTCCTACAATGAGCAGTTCTTC. Translating it yields CAWSPLAGGSYNEQFF.

This clonotype was picked up a small number of times. V usage is TRBV10-3 and J usage is TRBJ1-5; D is uncertain. Germline loops: CDR1 ENHRY, CDR2 SYGVKD. Trimming stripped 8 bases from V and 6 bases from J, with 17 bases between. The CDR3 is 14 amino acids. DNA for the CDR3: TGTGCCATCCCTACCCCTCTTAGGGTTCAGCCCCAGCATTTT. Translated: CAIPTPLRVQPQHF.

This chain uses TRBV5-1 with TRBJ2-2; the match to TRBD2 covers 12 bases. Germline CDR1 reads SGHRS; CDR2 reads YFSETQ. V dropped 4 bases and J dropped 4; count of bases not matched to a gene: 8. CDR3 size: 17 residues. In DNA, the CDR3 is TGCGCCAGCAGCCGACTAGCGGGAGCCGGCACCACCGGGGAGCTGTTTTTT. Residues: CASSRLAGAGTTGELFF. The full variable domain, with the rest looked up from reference TRBV5-1 and TRBJ2-2, is KAGVTQTPRYLIKTRGQQVTLSCSPISGHRSVSWYQQTPGQGLQFLFEYFSETQRNKGNFPGRFSGRQFSNSRSEMNVSTLELGDSALYLCASSRLAGAGTTGELFFGEGSRLTVL.

This clonotype was detected a few times. The V call is TRBV6-5, the J call TRBJ2-1, with 14 bases lining up with TRBD2. This CDR3 has 17 residues. Trimming at V came to 2 bases and at J to 11 bases, leaving 11 bases not matched to a gene. Germline V CDR1 and CDR2: MNHEY, SVGAGI. CDR3 in DNA: TGTGCCAGCAGTTACCGACAGACTAGCGGGAGGGCCTTTAAGCAGTTCTTC. This encodes CASSYRQTSGRAFKQFF.

The gene calls are TRBV6-1 and TRBJ1-1; D is unclear. The CDR3 spans 10 residues. Trimming took 7 bases from V and 11 from J, leaving 11 bases between them. The V gene's germline CDR1 is MNHNS and CDR2 SASEGT. The CDR3 DNA reads as TGTGCCAGCACCAGAAGGGAGGCTTTCTTT. Encoded protein: CASTRREAFF.

The chain employs TRBV7-9 and TRBJ2-7, with 8 bases lining up with TRBD2. CDR3 length: 12 amino acids. Germline CDR1 SEHNR, CDR2 FQNEAQ (reference sequence). V dropped 1 base and J dropped 12; count of bases not matched to a gene: 5. The CDR3 is CASSLVGTSWYF. The CDR3 nucleotides are TGTGCCAGCAGCTTAGTTGGGACTAGTTGGTACTTC. The full variable domain, its missing parts supplied by reference TRBV7-9 and TRBJ2-7, is DTGVSQNPRHKITKRGQNVTFRCDPISEHNRLYWYRQTLGQGPEFLTYFQNEAQLEKSRLLSDRFSAERPKGSFSTLEIQRTEQGDSAMYLCASSLVGTSWYFGPGTRLTVT.

The chain recombines TRBV6-2 or TRBV6-3 with TRBJ2-1; TRBD2 aligns across 9 bases. V was clipped by 2 bases and J by 6 bases; unmatched bases: 14. CDR1 is MNHEY and CDR2 is SVGEGT in the germline V gene. This CDR3 is 18 amino acids long. CDR3 in amino acids: CASSYDLAGVPRGNEQFF. As DNA, the CDR3 is TGTGCCAGCAGTTACGATTTAGCGGGAGTCCCACGGGGCAATGAGCAGTTCTTC.

V usage is TRBV3-1 and J usage is TRBJ2-4; tentatively, D is TRBD1 (6 bases). CDR1 is LGHDT, CDR2 YNNKEL, per germline (reference sequence). The CDR3 consists of 14 residues. Between the trimmed V and J ends, which lost 4 bases and 11 bases, there was a span of 18 bases. The CDR3 is CASSPSHTGNLQYF. CDR3 bases: TGTGCCAGCAGCCCTTCGCATACAGGGAACCTTCAGTACTTC.

On this clonotype itself: One junction end disagrees with the germline gene, perhaps due to a read error. The chain recombines TRBV25-1 with TRBJ2-1; 10 nucleotides line up with TRBD2. The germline CDR1 and CDR2 sequences are MGHDK and SYGVNS. CDR3 length: 17 residues. CDR3: CASSALAGVSSYTEQFF. CDR3 bases: TGTGCCAGCAGTGCTCTAGCGGGAGTAAGCTCCTACACTGAGCAGTTCTTC.

V usage is TRBV18 and J usage is TRBJ1-3; tentatively, D is TRBD1 (6 bases). The CDR3 sequence is 15 residues long. In germline, CDR1 is KGHSH, CDR2 LQKENI. The germline V and J ends were trimmed by 3 bases and 3 bases, with 12 bases remaining between them. The CDR3 region has the DNA TGTGCCAGCTCACCGTGGACAGCTTTTGGAAACACCATATATTTT. Its translation: CASSPWTAFGNTIYF.

Only a few counts were recorded for this clonotype. V is TRBV28 and J is TRBJ2-2; a weak D match, TRBD2 (6 bases). Germline loops: CDR1 MDHEN, CDR2 SYDVKM. With 7 bases removed from V and 4 bases from J, the gap between germline ends came to 13 bases. The CDR3 consists of 14 residues. The CDR3: CASTHSGSTGELFF. The CDR3 DNA reads TGTGCCAGCACTCACTCCGGGAGCACCGGGGAGCTGTTTTTT.

This chain connects TRBV7-2 to TRBJ2-7; D remains unclear. Germline CDR1 is SGHTA and CDR2 is FQGNSA. V gave up 0 bases and J gave up 2 bases, with 5 bases separating them. There are 13 residues in the CDR3. CDR3 protein: CASSLAMAYEQYF. DNA for the CDR3: TGTGCCAGCAGCTTAGCGATGGCCTACGAGCAGTACTTC.

The V and J genes are TRBV30 and TRBJ2-7; D is unresolved. The germline V gene encodes CDR1 GTSNPN and CDR2 SVGIG (reference sequence). The CDR3 sequence is 12 residues long. Deletions cut 0 bases from V and 6 bases from J, with 9 bases between. As DNA, the CDR3 is TGTGCCTGGAGTGTAAGGACCCGCGAGCAGTACTTC. Translation: CAWSVRTREQYF.

V and J are TRBV6-1 and TRBJ1-6; D is ambiguous. Germline CDR1 and CDR2: MNHNS and SASEGT. CDR3 length equals 13 residues. Trimming stripped 4 bases from V and 7 bases from J, with 8 bases between. CDR3 protein: CASSGQRNSPLHF. The CDR3 DNA reads as TGTGCCAGCAGTGGGCAGCGAAATTCACCCCTCCACTTT.